This T cell receptor beta chain was observed in a study of technical replicates of blood from a handful of donors. Here immunoSEQ multiplex PCR was the method, and the copy in TCRdb shows in-frame clones only, minus some. The table has 91,000 or so clones, about 94% seen once. Sequenced: T cells isolated from PBMCs. The source of this sequence is a human donor in good health.

The CDR3 coding sequence is TGTGCCAGCAGTTTGCACACAGGGGGTGGCTACACCTTC. Amino acids: CASSLHTGGGYTF. The chain combines TRBV27 with TRBJ1-2, with 8 positions matching TRBD1. Germline loops: CDR1 MNHEY, CDR2 SMNVEV (reference sequence). The CDR3 runs to 13 residues. V lost 3 bases, J lost 7 bases, and 4 bases stayed unmatched.